This TCR beta chain was sequenced for a study of T cell responses to AZD1222 COVID-19 vaccine. Study-level findings and limits: A reported finding is that nearly half of spike-specific TCRs target unmutated variant regions. Only a handful of people who got AZD1222 tested seropositive at baseline.

The repertoire was sequenced with immunoSEQ multiplex PCR; TCRdb's copy has only in-frame clones and lacks some. The table records over 110,000 clones, under 90% of them present only once. V lost 10 bases, J lost 5 bases, and 11 bases stayed unmatched. The V gene's germline CDR1 is MNHEY and CDR2 SVGAGI. This CDR3 contains 15 residues. A word on this clone: As yet, its antigen is unknown.

The chain combines TRBV6-5 with TRBJ2-5; 12 nucleotides align to TRBD2. The receptor's source is an adult who received the AZD1222 COVID-19 vaccine. Sequencing used peripheral blood, obtained 28 days after the second AZD1222 dose. CDR3 DNA sequence: TGTGCCACCTTTTCGCGACTAGCGGGAGACGAGACCCAGTACTTC. It translates to CATFSRLAGDETQYF.